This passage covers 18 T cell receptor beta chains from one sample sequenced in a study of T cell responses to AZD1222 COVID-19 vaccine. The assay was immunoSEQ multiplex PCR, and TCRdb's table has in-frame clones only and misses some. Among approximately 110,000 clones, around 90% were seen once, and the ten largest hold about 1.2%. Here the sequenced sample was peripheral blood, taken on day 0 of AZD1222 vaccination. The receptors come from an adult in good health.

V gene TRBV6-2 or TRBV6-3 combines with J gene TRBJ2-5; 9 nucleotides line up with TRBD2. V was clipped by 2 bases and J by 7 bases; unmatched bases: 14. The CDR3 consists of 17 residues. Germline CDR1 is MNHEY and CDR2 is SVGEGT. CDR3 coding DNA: TGTGCCAGCAGTTACCGGGTGGCTAGCGGGGATTCCGCGACCCAGTACTTC. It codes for CASSYRVASGDSATQYF.

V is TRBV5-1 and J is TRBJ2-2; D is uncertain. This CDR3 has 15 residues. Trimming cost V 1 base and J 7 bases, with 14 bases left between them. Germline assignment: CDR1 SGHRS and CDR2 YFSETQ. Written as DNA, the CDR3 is TGCGCCAGCAGCTTGCGGCAGGACCATCTCGGGGAGCTGTTTTTT. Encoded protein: CASSLRQDHLGELFF.

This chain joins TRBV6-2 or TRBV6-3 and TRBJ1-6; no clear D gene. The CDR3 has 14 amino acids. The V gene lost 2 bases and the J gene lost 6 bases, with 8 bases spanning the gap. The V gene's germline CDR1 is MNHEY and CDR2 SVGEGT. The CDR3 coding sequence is TGTGCCAGCAGTTACGAGTCGGCTAATTCACCCCTCCACTTT. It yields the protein CASSYESANSPLHF.

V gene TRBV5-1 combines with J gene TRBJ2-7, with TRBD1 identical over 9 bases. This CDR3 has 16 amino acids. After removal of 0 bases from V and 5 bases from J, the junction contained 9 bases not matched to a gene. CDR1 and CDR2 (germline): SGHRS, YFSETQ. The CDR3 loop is CASSLDPGTGKHEQYF. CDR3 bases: TGCGCCAGCAGCTTGGACCCCGGGACAGGGAAGCACGAGCAGTACTTC.

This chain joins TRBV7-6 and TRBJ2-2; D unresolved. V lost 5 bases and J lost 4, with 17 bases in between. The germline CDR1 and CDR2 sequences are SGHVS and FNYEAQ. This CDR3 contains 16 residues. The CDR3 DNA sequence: TGTGCCAGCAGCCAATCCCCGGGTACGGGCACCGGGGAGCTGTTTTTT. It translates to CASSQSPGTGTGELFF.

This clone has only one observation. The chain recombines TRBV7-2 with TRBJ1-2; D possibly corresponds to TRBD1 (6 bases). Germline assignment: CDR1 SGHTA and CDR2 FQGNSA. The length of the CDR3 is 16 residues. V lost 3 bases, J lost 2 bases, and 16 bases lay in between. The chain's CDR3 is CASSLETGTRNYGYTF. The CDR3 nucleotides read TGTGCCAGCAGCTTGGAAACAGGGACCCGCAACTATGGCTACACCTTC.

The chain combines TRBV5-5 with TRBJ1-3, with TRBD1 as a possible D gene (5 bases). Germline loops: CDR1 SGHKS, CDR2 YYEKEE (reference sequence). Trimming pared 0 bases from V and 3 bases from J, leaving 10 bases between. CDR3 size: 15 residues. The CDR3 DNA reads TGTGCCAGCAGCTTGGAGCGGGGGTTTGGAAACACCATATATTTT. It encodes CASSLERGFGNTIYF.

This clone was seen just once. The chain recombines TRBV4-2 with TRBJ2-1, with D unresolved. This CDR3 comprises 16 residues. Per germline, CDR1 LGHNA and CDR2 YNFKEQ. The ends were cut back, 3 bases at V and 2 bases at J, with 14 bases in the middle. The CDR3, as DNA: TGTGCCAGCAGCCACCCCCTTAAAGACCCCTACAATGAGCAGTTCTTC. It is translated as CASSHPLKDPYNEQFF.

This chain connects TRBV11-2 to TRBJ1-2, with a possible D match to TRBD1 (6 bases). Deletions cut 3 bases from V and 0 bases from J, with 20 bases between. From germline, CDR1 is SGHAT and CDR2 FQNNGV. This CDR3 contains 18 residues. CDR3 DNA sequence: TGTGCCAGCAGCTTTGGAGGGGGGGCACGGCTAGCTAACTATGGCTACACCTTC. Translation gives CASSFGGGARLANYGYTF.

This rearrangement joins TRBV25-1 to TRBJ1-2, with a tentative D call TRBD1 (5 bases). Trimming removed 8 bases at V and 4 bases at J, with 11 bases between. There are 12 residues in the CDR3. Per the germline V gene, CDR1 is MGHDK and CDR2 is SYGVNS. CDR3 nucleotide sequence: TGTGCCAGCGGGGGGGTTCGCTATGGCTACACCTTC. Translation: CASGGVRYGYTF.

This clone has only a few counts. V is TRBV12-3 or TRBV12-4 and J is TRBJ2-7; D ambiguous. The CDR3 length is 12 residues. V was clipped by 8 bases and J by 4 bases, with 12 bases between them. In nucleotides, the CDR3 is TGTGCCAGCGGTCTCAATAGGTACGAGCAGTACTTC. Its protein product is CASGLNRYEQYF.

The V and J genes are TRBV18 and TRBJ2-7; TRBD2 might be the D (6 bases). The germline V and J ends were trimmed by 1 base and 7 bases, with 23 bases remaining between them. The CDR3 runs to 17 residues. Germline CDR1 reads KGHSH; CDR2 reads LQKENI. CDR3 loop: CASSPQGAGIPSLEQYF. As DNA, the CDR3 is TGTGCCAGCTCACCACAGGGCGCGGGAATCCCCTCGTTGGAGCAGTACTTC.

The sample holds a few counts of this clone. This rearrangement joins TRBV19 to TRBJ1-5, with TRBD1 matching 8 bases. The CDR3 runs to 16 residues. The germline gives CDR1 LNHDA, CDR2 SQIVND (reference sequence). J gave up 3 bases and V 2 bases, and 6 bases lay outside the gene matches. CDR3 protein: CASSIRVDRANQPQHF. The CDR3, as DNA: TGTGCCAGTAGTATAAGGGTGGACAGGGCCAATCAGCCCCAGCATTTT.

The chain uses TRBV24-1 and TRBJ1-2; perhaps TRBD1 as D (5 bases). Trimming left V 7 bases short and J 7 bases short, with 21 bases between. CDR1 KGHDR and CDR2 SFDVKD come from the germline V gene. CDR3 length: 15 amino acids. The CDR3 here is CATSPQQPGGCGYTF. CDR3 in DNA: TGTGCCACCAGCCCTCAACAACCCGGGGGTTGTGGCTACACCTTC.

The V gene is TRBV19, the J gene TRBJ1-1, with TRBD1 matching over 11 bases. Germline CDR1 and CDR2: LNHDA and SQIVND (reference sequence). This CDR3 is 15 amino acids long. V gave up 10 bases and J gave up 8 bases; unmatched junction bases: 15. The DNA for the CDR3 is TGTGCCACTACACCCTCGGGACAGGGGGGTATGGAAGCTTTCTTT. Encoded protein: CATTPSGQGGMEAFF.

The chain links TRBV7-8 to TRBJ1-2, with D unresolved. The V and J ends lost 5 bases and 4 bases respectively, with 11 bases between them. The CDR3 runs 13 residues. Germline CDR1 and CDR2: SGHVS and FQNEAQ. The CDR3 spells CASSLGQSYGYTF. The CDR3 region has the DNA TGTGCCAGCAGCCTGGGTCAGTCCTATGGCTACACCTTC.

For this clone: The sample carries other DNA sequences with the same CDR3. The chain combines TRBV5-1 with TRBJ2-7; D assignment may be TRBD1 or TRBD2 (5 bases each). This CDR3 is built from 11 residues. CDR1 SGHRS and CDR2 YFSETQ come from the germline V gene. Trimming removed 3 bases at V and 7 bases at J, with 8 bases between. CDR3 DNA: TGCGCCAGCAGCTCGGGGCAGGAGCAGTACTTC. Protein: CASSSGQEQYF.

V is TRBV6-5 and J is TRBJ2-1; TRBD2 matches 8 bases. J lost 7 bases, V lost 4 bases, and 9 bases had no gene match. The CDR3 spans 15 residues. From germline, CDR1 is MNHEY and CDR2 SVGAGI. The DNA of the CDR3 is TGTGCCAGCAGTTCCCGGGGTAGCGGGGTAAATGAGCAGTTCTTC. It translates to CASSSRGSGVNEQFF.